Listed here are 7 T cell receptor beta chains from one sample, sequenced in a study of glioma-infiltrating T cells. Amplification of TCR alpha and beta CDR3 regions from RNA used iRepertoire nested multiplex PCR. MiXCR, applied by TCRdb to the multiplex PCR reads, yields one record per CDR3 protein. Of over 90,000 distinct CDR3 sequences listed, approximately 28% are singletons. The sequencing sample was made of glioma tissue, nonneoplastic brain tissue, or PBMCs (not recorded which). The receptors were gathered from a human donor with low-grade glioma or glioblastoma, undergoing nonglioma brain surgery, or in good health (not recorded which).

DNA for the CDR3: TGCGCCAGCAGCAAGCGGGTCGACGGTGGAAACACCATATATTTT. Translating it yields CASSKRVDGGNTIYF. The chain employs TRBV5-1 and TRBJ1-3; no firm D call. Germline values: CDR1 SGHRS, CDR2 YFSETQ. The V and J ends lost 4 bases and 3 bases respectively, with 14 bases between them. The CDR3 is 15 residues long.

This clonotype was seen a handful of times. One end of the junction varies from germline; a read error may be responsible. The V call is TRBV4-2, the J call TRBJ1-2; perhaps TRBD1 as D (6 bases). The CDR3 totals 17 residues. Germline V gives CDR1 LGHNA, CDR2 YNFKEQ. CDR3 residues: CASRQDGWQGPIRGYTF. The CDR3, as DNA: TGTGCCAGCCGCCAAGATGGTTGGCAGGGGCCCATCCGGGGCTACACCTTC.

This clonotype was detected ten times or more. This sequence joins TRBV7-9 and TRBJ1-5, with D perhaps matching TRBD1 (5 bases). Germline CDR1 is SEHNR and CDR2 is FQNEAQ (reference sequence). This CDR3 comprises 13 residues. The V end was cut by 5 bases, the J end by 6 bases, with 11 bases between. CDR3 sequence reads: CASSTSGLQPQHF. CDR3 DNA: TGTGCCAGCAGCACATCAGGGCTTCAGCCCCAGCATTTT.

This clonotype was observed at least ten times. The gene calls are TRBV28 and TRBJ2-1; 14 bases are a match to TRBD2. There are 16 residues in the CDR3. The germline V gene has CDR1 MDHEN and CDR2 SYDVKM. The V and J ends lost 7 bases and 2 bases, in that order; junction bases with no gene match: 4. CDR3 amino acids: CASTRTSGGPYNEQFF. In nucleotides, the CDR3 is TGTGCCAGCACCAGGACTAGCGGGGGGCCCTACAATGAGCAGTTCTTC.

The V and J genes are TRBV18 and TRBJ2-7; D remains ambiguous. The CDR3 is made up of 14 amino acids. Germline V gene lookup returns CDR1 KGHSH and CDR2 LQKENI. V lost 0 bases to trimming and J lost 3 bases, with 9 bases between them. DNA for the CDR3: TGTGCCAGCTCACCACCTGAAGGTGGCTACGAGCAGTACTTC. Translated, it gives CASSPPEGGYEQYF.

This clonotype was seen ten or more times. Here the CDR3 DNA reads TGTGCCAGCAGGTTTGACACCGGGGGGAATGAGCAGTTCTTC. Amino acid sequence: CASRFDTGGNEQFF. V and J are TRBV7-3 and TRBJ2-1; TRBD2 matches 7 bases. The germline gives CDR1 SGHTA, CDR2 FQGTGA. The CDR3 is made up of 14 amino acids. V lost 6 bases to trimming and J lost 7 bases; unmatched junction nucleotides: 9.

This clonotype was recorded at least ten times. The V and J genes are TRBV6-1 and TRBJ1-5; possibly TRBD1 for D (6 bases). Germline V CDR1 and CDR2: MNHNS, SASEGT. Trimming removed 11 bases at V and 4 bases at J, with 18 bases between. This CDR3 is 14 amino acids long. The CDR3 region is CAAVGGGGNQPQHF. The DNA of the CDR3 is TGTGCCGCCGTGGGGGGGGGCGGTAATCAGCCCCAGCATTTT.